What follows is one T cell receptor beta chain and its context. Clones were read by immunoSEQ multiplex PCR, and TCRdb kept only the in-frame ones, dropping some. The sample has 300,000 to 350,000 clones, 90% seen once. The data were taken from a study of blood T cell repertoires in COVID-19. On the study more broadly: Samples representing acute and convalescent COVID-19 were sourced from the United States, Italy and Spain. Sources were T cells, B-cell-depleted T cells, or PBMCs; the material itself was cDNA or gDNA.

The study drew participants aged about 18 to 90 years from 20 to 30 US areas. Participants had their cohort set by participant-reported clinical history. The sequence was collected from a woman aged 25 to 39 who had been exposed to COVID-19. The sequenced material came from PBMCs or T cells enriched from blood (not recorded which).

Here the CDR3 DNA reads TGTGCCAGCAGTGGGTTAGGGGGTCTGGCCACTGAAGCTTTCTTT. Its protein is CASSGLGGLATEAFF. The chain couples TRBV2 to TRBJ1-1, with D tentatively TRBD1 (6 bases). The V gene's germline CDR1 is SNHLY and CDR2 FYNNEI. The V gene lost 4 bases and the J gene lost 4 bases, with 16 bases spanning the gap. The CDR3 loop spans 15 amino acids.